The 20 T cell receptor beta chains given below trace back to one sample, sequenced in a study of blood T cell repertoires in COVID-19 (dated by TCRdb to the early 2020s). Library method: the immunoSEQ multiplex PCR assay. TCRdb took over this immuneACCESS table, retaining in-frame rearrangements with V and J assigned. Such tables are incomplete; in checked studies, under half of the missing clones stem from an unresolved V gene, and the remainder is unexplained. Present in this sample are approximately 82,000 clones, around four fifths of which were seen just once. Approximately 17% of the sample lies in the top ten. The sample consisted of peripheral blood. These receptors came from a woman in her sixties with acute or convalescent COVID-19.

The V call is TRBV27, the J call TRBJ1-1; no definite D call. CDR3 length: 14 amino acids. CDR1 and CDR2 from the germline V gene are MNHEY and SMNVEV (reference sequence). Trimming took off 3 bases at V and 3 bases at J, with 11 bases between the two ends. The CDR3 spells CASSLISSDTEAFF. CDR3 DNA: TGTGCCAGCAGTTTGATAAGTAGTGACACTGAAGCTTTCTTT.

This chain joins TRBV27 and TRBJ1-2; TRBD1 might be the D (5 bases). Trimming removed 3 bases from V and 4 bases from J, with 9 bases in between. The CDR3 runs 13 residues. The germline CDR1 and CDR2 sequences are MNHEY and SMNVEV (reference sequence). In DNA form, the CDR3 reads TGTGCCAGCAGTTTGCAGGGCAGCTATGGCTACACCTTC. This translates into CASSLQGSYGYTF.

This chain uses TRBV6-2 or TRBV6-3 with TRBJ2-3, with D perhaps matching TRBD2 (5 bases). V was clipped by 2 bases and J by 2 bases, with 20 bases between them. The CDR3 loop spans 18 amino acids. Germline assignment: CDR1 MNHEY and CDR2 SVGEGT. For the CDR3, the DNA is TGTGCCAGCAGTTACCCCCCGGTTCTGCGGGCGGACACAGATACGCAGTATTTT. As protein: CASSYPPVLRADTDTQYF.

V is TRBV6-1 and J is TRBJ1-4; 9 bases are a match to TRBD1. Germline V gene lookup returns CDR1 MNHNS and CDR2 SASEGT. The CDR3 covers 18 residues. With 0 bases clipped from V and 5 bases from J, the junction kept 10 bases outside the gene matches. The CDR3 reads CASSEAYGQGPRNEKLFF. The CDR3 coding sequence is TGTGCCAGCAGTGAAGCTTACGGACAGGGGCCGAGAAATGAAAAACTGTTTTTT.

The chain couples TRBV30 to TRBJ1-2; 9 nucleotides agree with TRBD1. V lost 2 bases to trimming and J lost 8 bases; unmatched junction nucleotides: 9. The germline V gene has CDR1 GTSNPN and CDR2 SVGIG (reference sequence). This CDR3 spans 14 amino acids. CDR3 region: CAWSIDRGIGGYTF. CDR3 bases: TGTGCCTGGAGTATCGACAGGGGGATAGGGGGCTACACCTTC.

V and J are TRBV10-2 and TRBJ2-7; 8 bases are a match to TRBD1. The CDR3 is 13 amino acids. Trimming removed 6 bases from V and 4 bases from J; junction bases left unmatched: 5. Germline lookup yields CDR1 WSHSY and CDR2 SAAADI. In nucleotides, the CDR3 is TGCGCCAGCAGCCGCCAGGGGGCGTACGAGCAGTACTTC. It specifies CASSRQGAYEQYF.

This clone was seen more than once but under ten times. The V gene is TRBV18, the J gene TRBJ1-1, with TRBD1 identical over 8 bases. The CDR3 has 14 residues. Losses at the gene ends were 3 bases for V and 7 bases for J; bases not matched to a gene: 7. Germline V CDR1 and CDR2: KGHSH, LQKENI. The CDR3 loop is CASSPAGTGNEAFF. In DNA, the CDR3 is TGTGCCAGCTCACCCGCGGGGACAGGCAATGAAGCTTTCTTT.

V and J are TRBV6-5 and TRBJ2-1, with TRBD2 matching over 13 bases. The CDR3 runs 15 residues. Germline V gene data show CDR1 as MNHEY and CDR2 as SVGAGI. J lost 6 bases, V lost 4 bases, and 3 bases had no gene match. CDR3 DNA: TGTGCCAGCAGTTTGGGACTAGCGGGATTCAATGAGCAGTTCTTC. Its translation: CASSLGLAGFNEQFF.

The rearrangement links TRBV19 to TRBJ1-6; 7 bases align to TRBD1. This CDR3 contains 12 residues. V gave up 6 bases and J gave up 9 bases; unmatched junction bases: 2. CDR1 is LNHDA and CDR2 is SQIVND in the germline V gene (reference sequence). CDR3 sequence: CASRTGFSPLHF. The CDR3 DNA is TGTGCCAGTAGGACAGGGTTTTCACCCCTCCACTTT.

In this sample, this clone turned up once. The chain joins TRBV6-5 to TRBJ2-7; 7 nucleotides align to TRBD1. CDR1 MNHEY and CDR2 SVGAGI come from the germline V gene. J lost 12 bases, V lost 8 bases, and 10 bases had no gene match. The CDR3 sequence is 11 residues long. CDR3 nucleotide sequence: TGTGCCAGCCAAACCGGGACAGCTTTGTACTTC. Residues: CASQTGTALYF.

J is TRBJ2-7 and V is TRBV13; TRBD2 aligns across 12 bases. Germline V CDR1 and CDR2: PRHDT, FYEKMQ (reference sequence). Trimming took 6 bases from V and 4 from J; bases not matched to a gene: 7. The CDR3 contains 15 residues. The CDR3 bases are TGTGCCAGCAGTTACAGACTAGCGGGAGCTTACGAGCAGTACTTC. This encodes CASSYRLAGAYEQYF.

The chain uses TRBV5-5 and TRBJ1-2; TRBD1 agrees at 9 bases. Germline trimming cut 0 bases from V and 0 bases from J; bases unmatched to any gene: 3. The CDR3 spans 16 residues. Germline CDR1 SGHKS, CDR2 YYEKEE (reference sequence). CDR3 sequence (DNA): TGTGCCAGCAGCTTGGCGACAGGGGGATCTAACTATGGCTACACCTTC. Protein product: CASSLATGGSNYGYTF.

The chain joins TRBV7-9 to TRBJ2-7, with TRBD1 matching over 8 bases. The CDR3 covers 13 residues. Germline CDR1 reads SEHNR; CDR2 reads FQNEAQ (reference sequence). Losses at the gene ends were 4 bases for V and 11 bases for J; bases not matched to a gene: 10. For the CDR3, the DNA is TGTGCCAGCAGCTCAGGGGGGACAGGTCCGGAGTACTTC. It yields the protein CASSSGGTGPEYF.

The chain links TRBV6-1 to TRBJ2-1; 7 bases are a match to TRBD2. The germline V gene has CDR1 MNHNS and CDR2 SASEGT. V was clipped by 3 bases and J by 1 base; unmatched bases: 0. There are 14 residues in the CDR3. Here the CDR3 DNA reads TGTGCCAGCAGTGAGGGGGGGTCCTACAATGAGCAGTTCTTC. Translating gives CASSEGGSYNEQFF.

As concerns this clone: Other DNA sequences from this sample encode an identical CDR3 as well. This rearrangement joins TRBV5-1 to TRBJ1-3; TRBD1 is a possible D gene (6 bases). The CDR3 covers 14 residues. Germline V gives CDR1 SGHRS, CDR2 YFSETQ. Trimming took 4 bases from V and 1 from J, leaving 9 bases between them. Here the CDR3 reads CASSLGGSGNTIYF. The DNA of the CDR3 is TGCGCCAGCAGCCTAGGGGGATCTGGAAACACCATATATTTT. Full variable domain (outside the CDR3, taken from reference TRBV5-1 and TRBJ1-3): KAGVTQTPRYLIKTRGQQVTLSCSPISGHRSVSWYQQTPGQGLQFLFEYFSETQRNKGNFPGRFSGRQFSNSRSEMNVSTLELGDSALYLCASSLGGSGNTIYFGEGSWLTVV.

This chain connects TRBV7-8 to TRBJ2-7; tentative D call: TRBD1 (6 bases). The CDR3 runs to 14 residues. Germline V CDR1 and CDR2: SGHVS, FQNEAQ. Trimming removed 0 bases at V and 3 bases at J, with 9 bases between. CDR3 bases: TGTGCCAGCAGCTTAGCGCGAGGGGGCTACGAGCAGTACTTC. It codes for CASSLARGGYEQYF.

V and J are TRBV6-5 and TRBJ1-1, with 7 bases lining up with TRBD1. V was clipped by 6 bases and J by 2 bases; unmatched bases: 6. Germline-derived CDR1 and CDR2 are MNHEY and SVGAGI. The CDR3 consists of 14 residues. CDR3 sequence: CASSPGQLNTEAFF. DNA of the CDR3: TGTGCCAGCAGCCCGGGACAGTTAAACACTGAAGCTTTCTTT.

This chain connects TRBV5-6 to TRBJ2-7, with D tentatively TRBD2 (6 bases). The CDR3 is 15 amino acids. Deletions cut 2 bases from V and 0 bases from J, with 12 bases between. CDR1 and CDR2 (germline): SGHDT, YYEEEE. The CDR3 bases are TGTGCCAGCAGCTTTCTAGCGACTAGCTCCTACGAGCAGTACTTC. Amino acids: CASSFLATSSYEQYF.

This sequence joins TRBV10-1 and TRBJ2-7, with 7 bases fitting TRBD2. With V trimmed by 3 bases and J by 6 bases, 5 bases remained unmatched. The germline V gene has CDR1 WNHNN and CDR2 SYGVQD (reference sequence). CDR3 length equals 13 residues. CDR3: CASSDLPSGEQYF. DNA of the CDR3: TGCGCCAGCAGTGACCTCCCTAGCGGCGAGCAGTACTTC.

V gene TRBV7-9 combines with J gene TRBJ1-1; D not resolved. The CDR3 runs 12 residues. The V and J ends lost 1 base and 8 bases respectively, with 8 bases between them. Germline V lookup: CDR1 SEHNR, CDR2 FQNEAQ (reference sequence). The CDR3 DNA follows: TGTGCCAGCAGCTTAGGTAGCCTAGAAGCTTTCTTT. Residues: CASSLGSLEAFF.